The 15 T cell receptor beta chains below were found in one sample sequenced in a study of T cells in Graves' hyperthyroidism and ophthalmopathy. The TCR beta CDR3 regions underwent amplification using RNA transcripts as the source. HTBI primers were the set used in a first-round RT-PCR of the TCR CDR3. TCRdb reprocessed the multiplex PCR reads via MiXCR and lists one record per CDR3 protein. The sample lists about 640,000 distinct CDR3 sequences, 13% to 15% occurring once. Source material: blood. The receptors stem from a woman aged 45-59 years with Graves' ophthalmopathy.

This clonotype was seen repeatedly, ten times or more. V gene TRBV2 combines with J gene TRBJ2-1; weak D call: TRBD1 (5 bases). The germline V and J ends were trimmed by 6 bases and 9 bases, with 9 bases remaining between them. Germline CDR1 SNHLY, CDR2 FYNNEI. CDR3 size: 11 residues. The CDR3 is CASRGLGEQFF. CDR3 sequence (DNA): TGTGCCAGCAGGGGGCTTGGTGAGCAGTTCTTC.

The chain recombines TRBV28 with TRBJ1-5; D perhaps matches TRBD1 (5 bases). V lost 3 bases to trimming and J lost 2 bases, with 20 bases between them. Germline V gives CDR1 MDHEN, CDR2 SYDVKM. The CDR3 spans 18 residues. In DNA, the CDR3 is TGTGCCAGCAGTTTTGGTCTTCGCAGGGTGATGGGCAATCAGCCCCAGCATTTT. Encoded protein: CASSFGLRRVMGNQPQHF.

This clonotype was seen repeatedly, ten times or more. The DNA of the CDR3 is TGTGCCAGCAGGCGAGGGGGCACGATGGGCACTGAAGCTTTCTTT. It encodes CASRRGGTMGTEAFF. The genes are TRBV6-2 or TRBV6-3 and TRBJ1-1, with TRBD1 matching 7 bases. The ends lost 6 bases at V and 4 bases at J; junction bases unmatched: 11. Germline V gene data show CDR1 as MNHEY and CDR2 as SVGEGT. The CDR3 has 15 residues.

This clonotype was counted many times. The chain is built from TRBV7-9 and TRBJ2-7; TRBD2 might be the D (5 bases). This CDR3 has 14 amino acids. The V end lost 11 bases, the J end lost 2 bases, and 19 bases lay between the germline ends. Germline V gene lookup returns CDR1 SEHNR and CDR2 FQNEAQ (reference sequence). The CDR3 protein is CAVATISGAYEQYF. Written as DNA, the CDR3 is TGTGCCGTCGCTACCATCAGCGGCGCCTACGAGCAGTACTTC.

This clonotype showed up many times. The J gene is TRBJ1-1, the V gene TRBV12-3 or TRBV12-4; D not certain. V lost 3 bases to trimming and J lost 0 bases, with 5 bases between them. The CDR3 loop spans 13 amino acids. The CDR3 here is CASSLRVNTEAFF. CDR3 nucleotides: TGTGCCAGCAGTTTGAGAGTGAACACTGAAGCTTTCTTT.

This clonotype was seen repeatedly, ten times or more. This chain joins TRBV2 and TRBJ2-3; 7 nucleotides match TRBD2. The germline V gene encodes CDR1 SNHLY and CDR2 FYNNEI. Trimming took 4 bases from V and 4 from J; bases not matched to a gene: 5. The CDR3 runs to 14 residues. CDR3 nucleotide sequence: TGTGCCAGCAGTGCGGCGGGAGTGGCAGATACGCAGTATTTT. Protein sequence: CASSAAGVADTQYF.

This clonotype has a count of ten or more. V and J are TRBV12-3 or TRBV12-4 and TRBJ2-7, with 7 positions matching TRBD1. The CDR3 sequence is 13 residues long. Germline trimming cut 6 bases from V and 4 bases from J; bases unmatched to any gene: 6. The CDR3 sequence: CASSRTGIYEQYF. For the CDR3, the DNA is TGTGCCAGCAGCCGGACAGGTATTTACGAGCAGTACTTC.

On this clonotype: At one end the junction does not follow the germline gene, possibly because of a read error. This rearrangement joins TRBV6-5 to TRBJ2-1, with TRBD2 identical over 11 bases. This CDR3 contains 19 residues. Germline CDR1 MNHEY, CDR2 SVGAGI. CDR3 region: CASSYFLAGGQYPYNEQFF. The CDR3 bases are TGCGCCAGCAGTTATTTTCTAGCGGGAGGACAGTACCCCTACAATGAGCAGTTCTTC.

This clonotype was detected ten times or more. The chain recombines TRBV4-3 with TRBJ2-5, with D perhaps given as TRBD1 or TRBD2 (5 bases each). Between the trimmed V and J ends, which lost 4 bases and 5 bases, there was a span of 17 bases. Germline assignment: CDR1 LGHNA and CDR2 YSLEER. CDR3 size: 15 residues. The chain's CDR3 is CASSRGQGVGETQYF. CDR3 DNA sequence: TGCGCCAGCAGCCGAGGGCAGGGTGTTGGCGAGACCCAGTACTTC.

V is TRBV7-9 and J is TRBJ2-5, with 10 bases that match TRBD1. The CDR3 extends over 15 amino acids. The J segment lost 5 bases and the V segment lost 5 bases, leaving 8 bases of the junction unmatched. Germline-derived CDR1 and CDR2 are SEHNR and FQNEAQ (reference sequence). CDR3 sequence reads: CASSKGQGTAETQYF. CDR3 in DNA: TGTGCCAGCAGCAAGGGACAGGGGACGGCGGAGACCCAGTACTTC.

This clonotype was detected ten times or more. The rearrangement joins TRBV12-3 or TRBV12-4 to TRBJ2-5; D is unresolved. V was cut by 5 bases and J by 0 bases, with 13 bases left in between. The CDR3 spans 15 residues. CDR3 sequence: CASSPVDKYQETQYF. The CDR3 region has the DNA TGTGCCAGCAGTCCTGTAGACAAGTACCAAGAGACCCAGTACTTC.

This clonotype was picked up many times. V gene TRBV12-3 or TRBV12-4 combines with J gene TRBJ2-1; possible D gene TRBD1, 5 bases. The CDR3 extends over 15 amino acids. Trimming shortened V by 6 bases and J by 0 bases, and 12 bases separated the two germline ends. CDR3 DNA: TGTGCCAGCAGGAAAACAGGTAACTCCTACAATGAGCAGTTCTTC. Protein sequence: CASRKTGNSYNEQFF.

This clonotype was seen many times. The rearrangement joins TRBV4-2 to TRBJ2-7, with a tentative D call TRBD1 (7 bases). This CDR3 comprises 15 residues. Trimming stripped 1 base from V and 3 bases from J, with 13 bases between. Per the germline V gene, CDR1 is LGHNA and CDR2 is YNFKEQ. CDR3 nucleotides: TGTGCCAGCAGCCAAGCTCTCCAGGGGGGCTACGAGCAGTACTTC. Encoded protein: CASSQALQGGYEQYF.

The chain employs TRBV7-3 and TRBJ2-1; maybe TRBD1 (6 bases). This CDR3 region has 14 residues. Looked up from germline, CDR1 is SGHTA and CDR2 is FQGTGA. Trimming took off 4 bases at V and 7 bases at J, with 14 bases between the two ends. The CDR3 DNA is TGTGCCAGCAGCTCCCCCGTGGGGGCGAATGAGCAGTTCTTC. This codes for CASSSPVGANEQFF.

This clonotype occurred many times. This chain uses TRBV5-8 with TRBJ2-7; 9 positions match TRBD2. The CDR3 is 16 residues long. V lost 0 bases and J lost 7; bases outside the gene matches: 11. The germline CDR1 and CDR2 sequences are SGHTS and YDEGEE. The CDR3 DNA follows: TGTGCCAGCAGCTTGGATGGCGGGAGGGCCATACAAGAGCAGTACTTC. Its protein product is CASSLDGGRAIQEQYF. The full variable domain, rest sourced from reference TRBV5-8 and TRBJ2-7, is EAGVTQSPTHLIKTRGQQATLRCSPISGHTSVYWYQQALGLGLQFLLWYDEGEERNRGNFPPRFSGRQFPNYSSELNVNALELEDSALYLCASSLDGGRAIQEQYFGPGTRLTVT.